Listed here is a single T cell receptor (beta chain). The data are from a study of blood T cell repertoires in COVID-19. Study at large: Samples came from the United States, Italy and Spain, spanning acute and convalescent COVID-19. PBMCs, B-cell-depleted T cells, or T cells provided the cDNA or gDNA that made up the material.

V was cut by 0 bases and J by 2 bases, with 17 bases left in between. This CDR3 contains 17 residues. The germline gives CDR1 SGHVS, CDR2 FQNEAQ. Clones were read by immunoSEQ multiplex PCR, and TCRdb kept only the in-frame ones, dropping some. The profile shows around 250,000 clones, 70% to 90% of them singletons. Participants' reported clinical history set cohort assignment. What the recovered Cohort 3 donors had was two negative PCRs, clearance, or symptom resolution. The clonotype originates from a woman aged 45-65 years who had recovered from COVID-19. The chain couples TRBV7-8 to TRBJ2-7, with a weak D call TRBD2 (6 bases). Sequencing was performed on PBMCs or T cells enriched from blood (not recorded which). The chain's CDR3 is CASSLAISGSGTYEQYF. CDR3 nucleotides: TGTGCCAGCAGCTTAGCTATCTCCGGGAGTGGAACCTACGAGCAGTACTTC.